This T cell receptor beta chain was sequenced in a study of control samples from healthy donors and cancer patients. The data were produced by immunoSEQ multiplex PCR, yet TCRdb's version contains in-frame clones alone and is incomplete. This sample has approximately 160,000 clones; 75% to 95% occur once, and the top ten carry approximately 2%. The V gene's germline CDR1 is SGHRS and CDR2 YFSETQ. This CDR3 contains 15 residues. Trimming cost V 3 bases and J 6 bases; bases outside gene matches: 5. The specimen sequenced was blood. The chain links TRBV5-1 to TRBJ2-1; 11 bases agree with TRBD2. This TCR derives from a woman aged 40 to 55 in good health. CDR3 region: CASSSSGTSGNEQFF. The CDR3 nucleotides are TGCGCCAGCAGCTCCTCCGGGACTAGCGGCAATGAGCAGTTCTTC.